This T cell receptor (beta chain) was profiled in a study of metastatic and nonmetastatic thyroid tumors. Study background: It was across blood and tumor or nodule tissue from malignant and benign thyroid patients that repertoires were compared.

The CDR3 sequence is 15 residues long. Looked up from germline, CDR1 is MNHEY and CDR2 is SMNVEV (reference sequence). Trimming took off 6 bases at V and 3 bases at J, with 14 bases between the two ends. In the study's own analysis: Built for papillary thyroid cancer, a distant-metastasis classifier drew on CDR3 differences across clinicopathological groups. TCRdb reprocessed the PCR reads using MiXCR. The V and J calls and clone size come from TCRdb's table, not from the authors' own analysis. The repertoire holds about 23,000 clones, with over 20% as singletons. Whole-study results and caveats: Compared with benign nodules, malignant thyroid tumors were reported to have significantly higher TCR beta diversity in both blood and tumor.

Only a few counts were recorded for this clone. The antigen is unknown. Ahead of thyroid surgery, no patient had received treatment of any kind. The chain employs TRBV27 and TRBJ1-4; no definite D call. The sequence was collected from a female donor with papillary thyroid cancer or a benign thyroid nodule (not recorded which). Some clones in this sample may be carry-over from other donors' samples. What was sequenced was blood. Written as DNA, the CDR3 is TGTGCCAGCAGCGGCCCCTGCGAGGCTAATGAAAAACTGTTTTTT. Translating gives CASSGPCEANEKLFF.